This TCR beta chain was found in a study of PD-1 blockade in mismatch repair-deficient tumors. The CDR3 spans 14 residues. Germline CDR1 PRHDT, CDR2 FYEKMQ (reference sequence). V dropped 10 bases and J dropped 1 base, with 16 bases sitting between them. Measured with immunoSEQ multiplex PCR; TCRdb has only the in-frame clones, and not every one. The sample carries about 100,000 clones, 82% recorded once. All patients were mismatch repair deficient, assessed by either PCR or immunohistochemistry. The TCR-sequenced patients were three responders to pembrolizumab. This sequence joins TRBV13 and TRBJ1-1; D is ambiguous. The receptor was isolated from an adult with mismatch repair-deficient cancer. Sequencing used peripheral blood, obtained about 33 weeks after starting pembrolizumab. The CDR3 coding sequence is TGTGCCACCCGTTGGTTTAGATCGAACACTGAAGCTTTCTTT. It yields the protein CATRWFRSNTEAFF.